Below, 24 T cell receptor beta chains from the same sample are listed, as sequenced in a study of blood T cell repertoires in COVID-19 (TCRdb year 2020). Libraries were built with the immunoSEQ multiplex PCR assay. TCRdb holds this immuneACCESS table with in-frame rearrangements only. Some clones are missing; in checked studies, unresolved V genes explain under half, and the rest has no known cause. This sample lists roughly 120,000 clones; over 85% were detected once. The ten most abundant clones make up about 4.6% of the sample. Sequences were obtained from peripheral blood. The receptors shown here come from a man aged 60 to 75 with COVID-19, enrolled during active disease.

This clone appeared a single time. The rearrangement joins TRBV5-6 to TRBJ2-7; 7 nucleotides agree with TRBD1. Germline V gene data show CDR1 as SGHDT and CDR2 as YYEEEE. The CDR3 sequence is 15 residues long. Germline trimming cut 4 bases from V and 2 bases from J; bases unmatched to any gene: 9. The CDR3 here is CASSPTTTGTYEQYF. The CDR3 coding sequence is TGTGCCAGCAGCCCGACTACGACAGGGACCTACGAGCAGTACTTC.

This chain connects TRBV11-3 to TRBJ1-4; D is perhaps TRBD1 (5 bases). This CDR3 has 14 residues. V lost 2 bases and J lost 1, with 5 bases in between. The germline gives CDR1 SGHNT, CDR2 YENEEA. CDR3 amino acids: CASSLQGTNEKLFF. The CDR3 coding sequence is TGTGCCAGCAGCTTACAGGGAACTAATGAAAAACTGTTTTTT.

The chain joins TRBV10-3 to TRBJ1-1, with TRBD1 matching 7 bases. This CDR3 spans 17 amino acids. V shed 3 bases, J shed 4 bases, and the junction held 14 bases outside the gene matches. The germline gives CDR1 ENHRY, CDR2 SYGVKD. CDR3 in amino acids: CAISELDTGEYLTEAFF. DNA of the CDR3: TGTGCCATCAGTGAATTGGACACAGGGGAGTATCTCACTGAAGCTTTCTTT.

The sample holds one count of this clone. CDR3 in amino acids: CASSPRAITDTQYF. CDR3 DNA sequence: TGTGCCAGTAGTCCGCGGGCCATCACAGATACGCAGTATTTT. V usage is TRBV19 and J usage is TRBJ2-3; a possible D gene is TRBD2 (5 bases). V was trimmed by 5 bases and J by 2 bases, leaving 11 bases between them. Germline V gives CDR1 LNHDA, CDR2 SQIVND (reference sequence). This CDR3 has 14 residues.

The V gene is TRBV29-1, the J gene TRBJ2-7; TRBD2 might be the D (6 bases). This CDR3 region has 13 residues. Between the trimmed V and J ends, which lost 6 bases and 4 bases, there was a span of 16 bases. Per germline, CDR1 SQVTM and CDR2 ANQGSEA. The CDR3 loop reads CSVEEGETYEQYF. The CDR3 coding sequence is TGCAGCGTAGAGGAGGGCGAAACGTACGAGCAGTACTTC.

The V and J genes are TRBV7-2 and TRBJ2-7, with 10 nucleotides matching TRBD2. The V gene's germline CDR1 is SGHTA and CDR2 FQGNSA. Unmatched junction bases numbered 4, after V lost 7 bases and J lost 1 base. The CDR3 is made up of 14 amino acids. The CDR3 is CASTGTSVSYEQYF. In DNA, the CDR3 is TGTGCCAGCACTGGGACTAGCGTTTCCTACGAGCAGTACTTC.

The chain combines TRBV3-1 (or the pseudogene TRBV3-2) with TRBJ1-6, with D hard to call. CDR1 and CDR2 from the germline V gene are LGHDT and YNNKEL (reference sequence). The CDR3 extends over 16 amino acids. Trimming left V 4 bases short and J 3 bases short, with 13 bases between. CDR3 DNA: TGTGCCAGCAGCCGTTGGGGAGAGGGCTATAATTCACCCCTCCACTTT. Its protein is CASSRWGEGYNSPLHF.

This chain joins TRBV6-6 and TRBJ1-1; 9 positions match TRBD1. V gave up 5 bases and J gave up 5 bases; unmatched junction bases: 9. The CDR3 contains 15 residues. Germline V lookup: CDR1 MNHNY, CDR2 SVGAGI (reference sequence). This chain's CDR3 is CASSRGGTGRTEAFF. The CDR3 coding sequence is TGTGCCAGCAGTCGGGGCGGGACAGGGAGGACTGAAGCTTTCTTT.

The chain carries TRBV19 and TRBJ1-1; possible D gene TRBD1, 5 bases. V was pared by 5 bases and J by 1 base, with 14 bases between. The CDR3 spans 15 residues. Germline CDR1 and CDR2: LNHDA and SQIVND (reference sequence). In DNA form, the CDR3 reads TGTGCCAGTAGTCCCCTCCAGGGCGAGAACACTGAAGCTTTCTTT. It codes for CASSPLQGENTEAFF.

This sequence joins TRBV28 and TRBJ2-2, with 9 bases lining up with TRBD1. The CDR3 sequence is 18 residues long. The V segment lost 6 bases and the J segment 5 bases; nucleotides outside the gene matches: 16. Germline V gives CDR1 MDHEN, CDR2 SYDVKM. The CDR3 loop reads CASSEKLPGQGYTGELFF. In DNA, the CDR3 is TGTGCCAGCAGCGAGAAACTCCCGGGACAGGGCTATACCGGGGAGCTGTTTTTT.

The rearrangement uses TRBV7-3 and TRBJ2-6; 7 bases fit TRBD1. This CDR3 has 15 residues. Germline V CDR1 and CDR2: SGHTA, FQGTGA. J was trimmed by 3 bases and V by 5 bases; bases with no gene match: 4. The CDR3 sequence is CASSATGDGANVLTF. As DNA, the CDR3 is TGTGCCAGCAGCGCAACAGGGGATGGGGCCAACGTCCTGACTTTC. Complete variable domain (other parts from reference TRBV7-3 and TRBJ2-6): GAGVSQTPSNKVTEKGKYVELRCDPISGHTALYWYRQSLGQGPEFLIYFQGTGAADDSGLPNDRFFAVRPEGSVSTLKIQRTERGDSAVYLCASSATGDGANVLTFGAGSRLTVL.

This chain joins TRBV29-1 and TRBJ2-2; 9 bases map to TRBD1. The CDR3 length is 14 residues. Germline CDR1 is SQVTM and CDR2 is ANQGSEA. The V gene end was trimmed by 6 bases and the J gene end by 7 bases; junction bases not matched to a gene: 9. The chain's CDR3 is CSVHQDRGSGELFF. The DNA of the CDR3 is TGCAGCGTCCACCAGGACAGGGGCAGCGGGGAGCTGTTTTTT.

This rearrangement joins TRBV18 to TRBJ2-7; the match to TRBD2 covers 10 bases. Germline CDR1 KGHSH, CDR2 LQKENI. The V and J ends lost 3 bases and 9 bases, in that order; junction bases with no gene match: 5. The CDR3 spans 13 residues. The CDR3 nucleotides read TGTGCCAGCTCACCTTTAGCGGGAGGAATGCAGTACTTC. Translation: CASSPLAGGMQYF.

The chain recombines TRBV6-1 with TRBJ1-2; D not certain. The CDR3 contains 15 residues. The ends were cut back, 3 bases at V and 0 bases at J, with 11 bases in the middle. Germline lookup yields CDR1 MNHNS and CDR2 SASEGT. The CDR3 reads CASSDWAETNYGYTF. DNA for the CDR3: TGTGCCAGCAGTGATTGGGCAGAGACTAACTATGGCTACACCTTC.

The rearrangement links TRBV7-2 to TRBJ1-1; D unclear. The V gene's germline CDR1 is SGHTA and CDR2 FQGNSA. This CDR3 contains 13 residues. The V end lost 5 bases, the J end lost 2 bases, and 9 bases lay between the germline ends. The CDR3 nucleotides read TGTGCCAGCAGCACCCAACTAAACACTGAAGCTTTCTTT. Residues: CASSTQLNTEAFF.

CDR3 DNA: TGTGCCAGCAGCACCACGTTGGGGGGGAGCTATGGCTACACCTTC. Translating gives CASSTTLGGSYGYTF. The chain joins TRBV5-5 to TRBJ1-2, with D perhaps matching TRBD1 (5 bases). V gave up 4 bases and J gave up 4 bases, with 17 bases separating them. CDR1 SGHKS and CDR2 YYEKEE come from the germline V gene (reference sequence). CDR3 length: 15 amino acids.

This clone appeared once. A junction boundary mismatches the germline segment, possibly from a read error. The rearrangement uses TRBV4-2 and TRBJ2-3, with 7 bases lining up with TRBD2. The CDR3 extends over 16 amino acids. Germline CDR1 and CDR2: LGHNA and YNFKEQ. DNA of the CDR3: TGTGCCAGCAGGCAAGGGGCACGGGAGGGCACAGATACGCAGTATTTT. Translation: CASRQGAREGTDTQYF.

The chain has TRBV9 and TRBJ1-3, with D possibly being TRBD1 (5 bases). V gave up 6 bases and J gave up 3 bases, with 19 bases separating them. CDR1 is SGDLS, CDR2 YYNGEE, per germline. The CDR3 is 16 amino acids. The CDR3 nucleotides read TGTGCCAGCACTCGGGATGTTGGGGGGTATGGAAACACCATATATTTT. This sequence encodes CASTRDVGGYGNTIYF.

The gene calls are TRBV7-8 and TRBJ1-2; 8 nucleotides agree with TRBD1. CDR1 SGHVS and CDR2 FQNEAQ come from the germline V gene. The V segment lost 1 base and the J segment 4 bases; nucleotides outside the gene matches: 8. CDR3 length: 16 amino acids. For the CDR3, the DNA is TGTGCCAGCAGCTTAGGTTTCAGGGGGCTGGGCTATGGCTACACCTTC. Its protein is CASSLGFRGLGYGYTF.

The J gene is TRBJ2-7, the V gene TRBV7-9; 8 positions agree with TRBD1. V lost 5 bases, J lost 4 bases, and 10 bases stayed unmatched. The CDR3 has 15 residues. Per the germline V gene, CDR1 is SEHNR and CDR2 is FQNEAQ (reference sequence). Here the CDR3 reads CASSPRQGSAYEQYF. The CDR3 DNA reads as TGTGCCAGCAGCCCGAGACAGGGGTCAGCTTACGAGCAGTACTTC.

V usage is TRBV28 and J usage is TRBJ1-3, with D possibly TRBD1 on 5 matching bases. V was cut by 1 base and J by 1 base, with 11 bases left in between. Per germline, CDR1 MDHEN and CDR2 SYDVKM. The CDR3 runs 16 residues. CDR3 amino acids: CASSLLGGGSGNTIYF. The CDR3 nucleotides read TGTGCCAGCAGTTTATTGGGGGGGGGTTCTGGAAACACCATATATTTT.

This CDR3 reads CASSSRGDLRGNTIYF. The DNA of the CDR3 is TGTGCCAGCAGCAGCCGGGGGGACCTAAGAGGAAACACCATATATTTT. The rearrangement links TRBV13 to TRBJ1-3; possible D gene TRBD1, 5 bases. This CDR3 is built from 16 residues. Germline CDR1 is PRHDT and CDR2 is FYEKMQ (reference sequence). Trimming pared 5 bases from V and 4 bases from J, leaving 18 bases between. The complete variable domain, with remaining parts taken from reference TRBV13 and TRBJ1-3, reads AAGVIQSPRHLIKEKRETATLKCYPIPRHDTVYWYQQGPGQDPQFLISFYEKMQSDKGSIPDRFSAQQFSDYHSELNMSSLELGDSALYFCASSSRGDLRGNTIYFGEGSWLTVV.

This chain connects TRBV7-8 to TRBJ1-1; D is unclear. The V end lost 2 bases, the J end lost 3 bases, and 10 bases lay between the germline ends. The CDR3 has 14 residues. Germline lookup yields CDR1 SGHVS and CDR2 FQNEAQ. CDR3 in amino acids: CASSLSGLDTEAFF. CDR3 nucleotide sequence: TGTGCCAGCAGCTTATCGGGTTTAGACACTGAAGCTTTCTTT.

The CDR3 DNA is TGTGCCAGCAGCTATGCGGGGGGTTCAGTCCACAATGAGCAGTTCTTC. Amino acids: CASSYAGGSVHNEQFF. This chain joins TRBV7-6 and TRBJ2-1; 8 nucleotides match TRBD2. The CDR3 loop spans 16 amino acids. Germline CDR1 reads SGHVS; CDR2 reads FNYEAQ. The J segment lost 5 bases and the V segment lost 4 bases, leaving 10 bases of the junction unmatched.